This T cell receptor (beta chain) originates from a study of technical replicates of blood from a handful of donors. The protocol was immunoSEQ multiplex PCR, while the TCRdb copy is restricted to in-frame clones and leaves out a portion. The table shows more than 65,000 clones, with 95% to 98% occurring only once. The CDR3 runs to 12 residues. Trimming left V 2 bases short and J 5 bases short, with 7 bases between. Germline V gene data show CDR1 as SGHDT and CDR2 as YYEEEE. V usage is TRBV5-6 and J usage is TRBJ1-1; D unresolved. The sequenced sample consisted of T cells isolated from PBMCs. This sequence originates from a human donor in good health. This chain's CDR3 is CASSFAGTEAFF. In DNA, the CDR3 is TGTGCCAGCAGCTTTGCGGGGACTGAAGCTTTCTTT.